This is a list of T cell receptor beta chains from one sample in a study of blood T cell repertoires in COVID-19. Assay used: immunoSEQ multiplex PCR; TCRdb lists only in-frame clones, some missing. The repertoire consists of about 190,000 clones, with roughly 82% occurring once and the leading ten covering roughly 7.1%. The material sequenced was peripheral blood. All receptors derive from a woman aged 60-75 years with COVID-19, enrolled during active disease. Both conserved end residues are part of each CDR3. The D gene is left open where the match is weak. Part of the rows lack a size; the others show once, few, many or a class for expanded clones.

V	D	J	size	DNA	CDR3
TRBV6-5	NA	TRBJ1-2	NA	TGTGCCAGCAGTTTAACAGGGTATGGCTACACCTTC	CASSLTGYGYTF
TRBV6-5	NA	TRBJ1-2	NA	TGTGCCAGCAGTTACCAAGGGGAATATGGCTACACCTTC	CASSYQGEYGYTF
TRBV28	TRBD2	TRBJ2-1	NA	TGTGCCAGCAGTAAAAGGGCTAGCGGGAGAAATGAGCAGTTCTTC	CASSKRASGRNEQFF
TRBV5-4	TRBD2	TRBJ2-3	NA	TGTGCCAGCAGCACCTATGGCGGGAGTTATACGCAGTATTTT	CASSTYGGSYTQYF
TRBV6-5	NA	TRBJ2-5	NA	TGTGCCAGCAGTTACTCGGCGGGGCATAAGGGGGAGACCCAGTACTTC	CASSYSAGHKGETQYF
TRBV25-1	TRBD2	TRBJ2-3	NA	TGTGCCAGCAGTTCTAGCGGGAGATACACAGATACGCAGTATTTT	CASSSSGRYTDTQYF
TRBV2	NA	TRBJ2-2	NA	TGTGCCAGCTGTGGGGACATACACACCGGGGAGCTGTTTTTT	CASCGDIHTGELFF
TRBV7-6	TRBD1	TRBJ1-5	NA	TGTGCCAGCAGCTTAGGACAGGGGGCAAATCAGCCCCAGCATTTT	CASSLGQGANQPQHF
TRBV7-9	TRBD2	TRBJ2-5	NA	TGTGCCAGCAGCTCTCCGTCCGGGACTACACAAGAGACCCAGTACTTC	CASSSPSGTTQETQYF
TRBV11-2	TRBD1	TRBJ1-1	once	TGTGCCAGCAGCTTAGTCCTAACCAATCAGGGGGACACTGAAGCTTTCTTT	CASSLVLTNQGDTEAFF
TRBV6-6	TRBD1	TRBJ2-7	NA	TGTGCCAGCAGTTACTCTCGGACAGGGGGCGAATACGAGCAGTACTTC	CASSYSRTGGEYEQYF
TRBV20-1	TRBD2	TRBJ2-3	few	TGCAGTGCTAGTCTAGCGGGAGCCCCGGATACGCAGTATTTT	CSASLAGAPDTQYF
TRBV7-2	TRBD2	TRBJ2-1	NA	TGTGCCAGCAGCTCAGGACTAGCGGGAGGGCCACCCTACAATGAGCAGTTCTTC	CASSSGLAGGPPYNEQFF
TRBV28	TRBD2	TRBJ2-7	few	TGTGCCAGCAGGATAACTCTAGCGGGAGTTTACGAGCAGTACTTC	CASRITLAGVYEQYF
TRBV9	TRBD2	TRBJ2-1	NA	TGTGCCAGCAGCGTAACCCTGGTGACTAGCGGGACTCACAATGAGCAGTTCTTC	CASSVTLVTSGTHNEQFF
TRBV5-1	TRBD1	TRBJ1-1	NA	TGCGCCAGCAGCTTGGGACAGGGATCGAACACTGAAGCTTTCTTT	CASSLGQGSNTEAFF
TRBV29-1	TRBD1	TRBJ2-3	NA	TGCAGCGGGGGACAGGAGCCCACAGATACGCAGTATTTT	CSGGQEPTDTQYF
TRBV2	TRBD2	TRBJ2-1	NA	TGTGCCAGCAGAGAAACTGACGGACTAGCGGATGACCGGTTCTTC	CASRETDGLADDRFF
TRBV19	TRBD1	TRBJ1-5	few	TGTGCCATCGCCGGGACAGGGGAACAGCCCCAGCATTTT	CAIAGTGEQPQHF
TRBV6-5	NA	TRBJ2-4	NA	TGTGCCAGCAGTTACTCCGACCCGGGGGCCAAAAACATTCAGTACTTC	CASSYSDPGAKNIQYF
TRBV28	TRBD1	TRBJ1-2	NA	TGTGCCAGCAGGTCCGGGACAGGGGGTAACTATGGCTACACCTTC	CASRSGTGGNYGYTF
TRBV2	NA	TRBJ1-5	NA	TGTGCCAGCAGTCCGACGGGCAGGGGCCAGCCCCAGCATTTT	CASSPTGRGQPQHF
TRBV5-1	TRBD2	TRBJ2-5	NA	TGCGCCAGCAGCTTGGGACTAGCGGGGGGGCAAGAGACCCAGTACTTC	CASSLGLAGGQETQYF
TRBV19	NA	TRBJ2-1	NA	TGTGCCAGTAGTATCTTTCTGGGGACAACTACGGGCAATGAGCAGTTCTTC	CASSIFLGTTTGNEQFF
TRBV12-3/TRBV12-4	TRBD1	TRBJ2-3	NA	TGTGCCAGCAGTCCTCGACAGGGAGATACGCAGTATTTT	CASSPRQGDTQYF
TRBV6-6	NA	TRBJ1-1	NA	TGTGCCAGCAGTTCGTCAGGGGCGAACACTGAAGCTTTCTTT	CASSSSGANTEAFF
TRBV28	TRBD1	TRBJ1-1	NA	TGTGCCAGCAGCTGGACAGGGTTCGAGACTGAAGCTTTCTTT	CASSWTGFETEAFF
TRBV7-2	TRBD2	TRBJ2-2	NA	TGTGCCAGCAGCTTAATTCGGAGCGGGAGGGTAGGCGGGGAGCTGTTTTTT	CASSLIRSGRVGGELFF
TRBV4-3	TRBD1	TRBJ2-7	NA	TGCGCCAGCAAAACGGGACAGAGGGATCACTACGAGCAGTACTTC	CASKTGQRDHYEQYF
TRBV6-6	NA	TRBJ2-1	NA	TGTGCCAGCAAGCCCTTTAGCTCCTACAATGAGCAGTTCTTC	CASKPFSSYNEQFF
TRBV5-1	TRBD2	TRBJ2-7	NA	TGCGCCAGCAGCTTGGGGGGACTAGCGGGAGAGGTCGAGCAGTACTTC	CASSLGGLAGEVEQYF
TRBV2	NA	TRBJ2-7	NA	TGTGCCAGCAAACTCCGGACTACGCAATACGAGCAGTACTTC	CASKLRTTQYEQYF
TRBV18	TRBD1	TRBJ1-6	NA	TGTGCCAGCTCACCTGTTCCAGACAGGGGATATTCACCCCTCCACTTT	CASSPVPDRGYSPLHF
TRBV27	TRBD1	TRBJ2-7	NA	TGTGCCAGCAGTTTATCGGGGACAGGGACCGAGCAGTACTTC	CASSLSGTGTEQYF
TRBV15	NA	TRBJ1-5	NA	TGTGCCACCAGCACCCAGGGAAAGGGCAATCAGCCCCAGCATTTT	CATSTQGKGNQPQHF
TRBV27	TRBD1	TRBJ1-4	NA	TGTGCCAGCAGTACGACAGGGTACGGGACTAATGAAAAACTGTTTTTT	CASSTTGYGTNEKLFF
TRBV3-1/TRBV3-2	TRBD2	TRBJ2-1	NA	TGTGCCAGCAGCCAAGATATTAGCGGGGCATACAATGAGCAGTTCTTC	CASSQDISGAYNEQFF
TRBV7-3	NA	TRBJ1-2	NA	TGTGCCAGCAGCCTCGACAGGAAAGGGGTCTACACCTTC	CASSLDRKGVYTF
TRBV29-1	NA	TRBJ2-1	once	TGCAGCGTTGGGACTATCCCCAATGAGCAGTTCTTC	CSVGTIPNEQFF
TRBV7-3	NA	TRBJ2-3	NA	TGTGCCAGCAGCTTCGGCGGCTTCGGCACAGATACGCAGTATTTT	CASSFGGFGTDTQYF
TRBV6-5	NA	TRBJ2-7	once	TGTGCCAGCAGTAACCGGGACACCTACGAGCAGTACTTC	CASSNRDTYEQYF
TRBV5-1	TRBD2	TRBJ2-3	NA	TGCGCCAGCAGCCCCGGGGCTAGCGGGAGCGCGGGCACAGATACGCAGTATTTT	CASSPGASGSAGTDTQYF
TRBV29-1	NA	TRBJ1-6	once	TGCAGCGTTGGTCGGGGAGGGGATTCACCCCTCCACTTT	CSVGRGGDSPLHF
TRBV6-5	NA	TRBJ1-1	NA	TGTGCCAGCAGTCAGGGAGGAGGGACTGAAGCTTTCTTT	CASSQGGGTEAFF
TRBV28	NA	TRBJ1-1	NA	TGTGCCAGCAGTTTGGAGAATATGAACACTGAAGCTTTCTTT	CASSLENMNTEAFF
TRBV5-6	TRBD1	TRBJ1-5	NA	TGTGCCAGCAGCCCGAGACAGGGGGCGGGTCAGCCCCAGCATTTT	CASSPRQGAGQPQHF
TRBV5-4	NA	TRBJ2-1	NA	TGTGCCAGCAGCTTGAAGGGAGCCGATGAGCAGTTCTTC	CASSLKGADEQFF
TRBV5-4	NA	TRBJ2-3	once	TGTGCCAGCAGCCTTTTGGCAGGGCTTACAGATACGCAGTATTTT	CASSLLAGLTDTQYF
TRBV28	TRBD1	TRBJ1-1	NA	TGTGCCAGCAGTCCCCCGGGACAGCCGAGAATGAACACTGAAGCTTTCTTT	CASSPPGQPRMNTEAFF
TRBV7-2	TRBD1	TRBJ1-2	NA	TGTGCCAGCAGCTTAGAGCCGGGGACAGTGTATAGCTACACCTTC	CASSLEPGTVYSYTF
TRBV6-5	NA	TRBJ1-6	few	TGTGCCAGCAGGAAGGGACGGGAGGGGATTTCACCCCTCCACTTT	CASRKGREGISPLHF
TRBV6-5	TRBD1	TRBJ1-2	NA	TGTGCCAGCAGTTACTATGGGACAGGGAATGTTGGCTACACCTTC	CASSYYGTGNVGYTF
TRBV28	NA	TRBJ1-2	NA	TGTGCCAGCAGTTCTTACACGACAGAGATTTATGGCTACACCTTC	CASSSYTTEIYGYTF
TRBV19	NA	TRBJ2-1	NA	TGTGCCAGTAGTTCGTATAGCGGCAGCTCCTACAATGAGCAGTTCTTC	CASSSYSGSSYNEQFF
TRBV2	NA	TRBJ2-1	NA	TGTGCCAGCAGTGCCCGGTCTAGCGACATAGCTGAGCAGTTCTTC	CASSARSSDIAEQFF
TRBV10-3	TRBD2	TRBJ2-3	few	TGTGCCATCAAGGGGAGCGGGGGGGGAGATACGCAGTATTTT	CAIKGSGGGDTQYF